The T cell receptor beta chain described here comes from a study of T cell responses to AZD1222 COVID-19 vaccine (dated by TCRdb to the early 2020s). As for the study more broadly: Because spike-specific TCR depth and breadth did not differ between the two schedules, AZD1222 recipients who got a second dose at roughly 4 weeks were pooled with those who got a second dose at roughly 12 weeks. Trial participants were enrolled by age into subgroups of 18-55, 56-69 and 70-plus years, and around 140, 26 and 57 TCR-sequenced participants, respectively, were included in these subgroups. TCR sequencing was performed for approximately 240 trial participants, of whom about 200 were given two doses of AZD1222 and around 25 were given two doses of MenACWY control vaccine.

Overall study outcomes, separate from this receptor: The vaccine-associated CD4 TCRs covered the entire spike protein, and the dominant responses fell in regions 160-218 and 743-854. Conclusions about previously exposed vaccinees are limited because only a handful of AZD1222 recipients were SARS-CoV-2 seropositive at baseline. Because no day 14 peak-response samples were available, repertoires were characterized only after the peak T cell response. After two AZD1222 doses, both the breadth and the depth of spike-specific TCRs were significantly higher than at day 0 and than in MenACWY recipients. Epitopes outside the regions mutated in the B.1.351 and B.1.1.7 variants were reportedly recognized by nearly half of the unique spike-specific TCRs. The 56-69-year group was small, and its depth increase did not reach significance, likely because of low power. Participants were mostly white British and included more females than males, and it was suggested by the authors that clonal diversity may have been underestimated.

The CDR3 regions of human TCRbeta chains were analyzed by immunosequencing. The study's own analysis went as follows. TCRs in the repertoires were compared against a reference library of SARS-CoV-2-specific TCRs that had been generated with the MIRA antigen-specificity platform. Breadth was defined as the fraction of unique TCRs that were SARS-CoV-2-associated, and depth was defined as the fraction of total T cells that were SARS-CoV-2-associated. Each spike-specific TCR was assigned to its reactive spike region and to a CD4 or CD8 class using the MIRA data. Log10-transformed breadth and depth values were compared by one-way ANOVA with Sidak's multiple comparisons tests. The table was pulled from immuneACCESS by TCRdb, which kept in-frame rearrangements only. Such tables lose some clones; where checked, under half of the loss comes from unresolved V genes, and the rest has no known cause. The V and J calls and clone size are taken from that table; D and trimming were inferred from the DNA. The table for this sample lists approximately 100,000 clones; roughly nine tenths of them were counted only once. The ten largest make up approximately 4.8% of the sample.

Interpreted using the paper, the time point label stands for: baseline before first vaccination. Vaccinee samples came from UK trials COV001 and COV002, including a single-blind randomized controlled phase 2/3 trial of AZD1222 (ChAdOx1 nCoV-19) in healthy adults. Trial participant PBMC samples were collected at day 0 and day 28 after the second dose for TCRbeta chain sequencing. A remark on this clone: Which antigen it targets is not known. No much larger clonotype is one base removed from it; base qualities were not supplied.

The germline V gene yields SGDLS for CDR1 and YYNGEE for CDR2. V loses 5 bases, J loses 2 bases, and the germline ends lie 12 bases apart. From its cysteine to its phenylalanine, the CDR3 spans 14 amino acids. The only DNA kept is the CDR3, 42 bases in frame from the first base. The clonotype comes from an adult in good health. The sequencing here drew on peripheral blood, taken on day 0 of AZD1222 vaccination. The V gene is TRBV9 and the J gene is TRBJ2-3, and the D gene may be TRBD2, 5 bases matching. The CDR3 here reads CASRAEVNTDTQYF. DNA sequence: TGTGCCAGCAGGGCGGAGGTGAACACAGATACGCAGTATTTT.